The clone carrying this T cell receptor (beta chain) was seen only a few times. Time point indicated: patch test 3, about 24 weeks after DPC sensitization. The treatment: therapeutic diphenylcyclopropenone sensitization with weekly scalp DPC. Researchers sampled blood before each patch test went on. The donor pool consisted of alopecia patients aged 18 to 70 years, considered suitable for DPC. These data originate in a study of human T cells and chemical hapten exposure. As processed by the authors: Ranging from roughly 23,224 to 750,000, TCR counts per sample had a median value of around 90,000. TCRdb reprocessed the RACE reads via MiXCR and lists one record per CDR3 protein. TCRdb's processing, not the authors' own work, is the source of the V and J calls. Here the sample spans 190,000 or so distinct CDR3 sequences, more than 20% being singletons. Germline V gives CDR1 SGHRS, CDR2 YFSETQ. The length of the CDR3 is 16 residues. The germline V and J ends were trimmed by 4 bases and 1 base, with 18 bases remaining between them.

Sequences were derived from whole blood, sampled in connection with sensitization to the hapten diphenylcyclopropenone (DPC). This clonotype originated in a woman in her thirties or forties with alopecia areata. Some clones in this sample may be carry-over from other donors' samples. The V gene is TRBV5-1, the J gene TRBJ2-7; the D is unclear. CDR3 DNA sequence: TGCGCCAGCAGCACCCCCTCCCATTCCGAATCCTACGAGCAGTACTTC. Translated: CASSTPSHSESYEQYF.